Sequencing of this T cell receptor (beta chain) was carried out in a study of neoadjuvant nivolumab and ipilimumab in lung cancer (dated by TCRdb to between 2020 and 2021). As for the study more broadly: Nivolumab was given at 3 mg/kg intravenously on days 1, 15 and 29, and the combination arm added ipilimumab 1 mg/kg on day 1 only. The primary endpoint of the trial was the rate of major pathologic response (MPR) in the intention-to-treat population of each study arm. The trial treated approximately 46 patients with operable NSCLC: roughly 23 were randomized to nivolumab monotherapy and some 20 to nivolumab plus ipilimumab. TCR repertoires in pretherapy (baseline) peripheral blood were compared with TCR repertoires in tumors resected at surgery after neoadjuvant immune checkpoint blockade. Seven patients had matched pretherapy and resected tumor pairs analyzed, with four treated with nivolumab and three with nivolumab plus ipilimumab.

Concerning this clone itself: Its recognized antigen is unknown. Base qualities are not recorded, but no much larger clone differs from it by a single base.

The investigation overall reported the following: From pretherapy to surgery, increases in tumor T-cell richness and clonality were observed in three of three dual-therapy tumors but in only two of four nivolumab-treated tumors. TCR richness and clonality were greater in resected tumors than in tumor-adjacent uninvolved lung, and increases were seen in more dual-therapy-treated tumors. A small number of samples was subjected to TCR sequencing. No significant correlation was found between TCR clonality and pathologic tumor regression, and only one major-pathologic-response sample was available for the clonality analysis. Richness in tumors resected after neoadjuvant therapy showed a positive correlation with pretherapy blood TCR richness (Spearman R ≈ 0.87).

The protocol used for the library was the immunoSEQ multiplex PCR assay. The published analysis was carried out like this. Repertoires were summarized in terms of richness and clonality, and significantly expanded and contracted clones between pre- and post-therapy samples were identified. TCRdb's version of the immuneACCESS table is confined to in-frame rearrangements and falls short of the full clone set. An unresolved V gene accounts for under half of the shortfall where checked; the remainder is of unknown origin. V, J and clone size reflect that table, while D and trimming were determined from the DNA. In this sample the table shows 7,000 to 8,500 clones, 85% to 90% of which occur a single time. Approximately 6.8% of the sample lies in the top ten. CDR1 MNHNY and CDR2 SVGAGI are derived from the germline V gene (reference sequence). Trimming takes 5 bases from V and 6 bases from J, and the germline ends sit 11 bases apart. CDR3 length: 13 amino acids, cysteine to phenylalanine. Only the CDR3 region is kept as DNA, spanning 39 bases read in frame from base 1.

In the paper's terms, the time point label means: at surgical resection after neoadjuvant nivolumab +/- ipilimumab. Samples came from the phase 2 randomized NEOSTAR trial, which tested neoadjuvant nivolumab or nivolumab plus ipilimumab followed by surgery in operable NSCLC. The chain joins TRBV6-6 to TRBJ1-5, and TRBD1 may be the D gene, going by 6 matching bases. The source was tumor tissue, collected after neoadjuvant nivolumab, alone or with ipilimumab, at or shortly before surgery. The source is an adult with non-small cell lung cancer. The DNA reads TGTGCCAGCAGTGCCGGACAGAGTCAGCCCCAGCATTTT. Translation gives CASSAGQSQPQHF.